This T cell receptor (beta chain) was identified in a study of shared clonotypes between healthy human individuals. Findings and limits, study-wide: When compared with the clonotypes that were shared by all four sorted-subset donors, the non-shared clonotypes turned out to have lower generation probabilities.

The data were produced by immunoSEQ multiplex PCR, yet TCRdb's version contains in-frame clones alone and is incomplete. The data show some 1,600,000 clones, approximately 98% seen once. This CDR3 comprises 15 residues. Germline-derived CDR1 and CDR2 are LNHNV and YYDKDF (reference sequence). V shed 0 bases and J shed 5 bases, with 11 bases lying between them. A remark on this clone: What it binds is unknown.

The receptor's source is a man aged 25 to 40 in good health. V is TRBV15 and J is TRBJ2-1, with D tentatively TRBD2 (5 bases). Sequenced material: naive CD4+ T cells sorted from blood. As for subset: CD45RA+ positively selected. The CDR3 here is CATSRDHGGNNEQFF. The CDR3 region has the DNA TGTGCCACCAGCAGAGATCACGGAGGTAACAATGAGCAGTTCTTC.